Listed here is a single T cell receptor (beta chain). This record comes from a study of shared clonotypes between healthy human individuals. Only CD45RO-negative cells positively selected for CCR7 counted as naive CD8 cells, so terminally differentiated effector memory CD45RA+ cells were excluded. The assay was immunoSEQ multiplex PCR, and TCRdb's table has in-frame clones only and misses some. The repertoire holds about 680,000 clones, with roughly 94% as singletons. Material for sequencing was naive CD8+ T cells sorted from blood. This clonotype originated in a man aged 25 to 45 in good health.

The CDR3 region is CASSLAGDSYEQYF. The DNA of the CDR3 is TGTGCCAGCAGCTTAGCGGGGGACTCCTACGAGCAGTACTTC. The V call is TRBV11-3, the J call TRBJ2-7; D may be TRBD2 (6 bases). The CDR3 spans 14 residues. CDR1 and CDR2 (germline): SGHNT, YENEEA. The V end lost 1 base, the J end lost 0 bases, and 7 bases lay between the germline ends.